This TCR beta chain was observed in a study of regulatory T cells in long-lasting Graves disease. Findings and limits, study-wide: The TCR repertoire of persistent Graves' patients was less diverse than that of newly diagnosed ones. Thyroid tissue went unexamined; only peripheral blood was analyzed.

This clonotype was seen just once. Antigen: not known. The CDR3 length is 17 residues. The V end lost 7 bases, the J end lost 2 bases, and 24 bases lay between the germline ends. Investigators prepared the TCR beta libraries by applying iRepertoire HTBI primers and Arm-PCR of CDR3 regions. TCRdb reprocessed the multiplex PCR reads via MiXCR and lists one record per CDR3 protein. The sample includes 200,000 to 250,000 distinct CDR3 sequences, roughly 19% seen only once; the top ten take about 10%. As for time point: newly diagnosed GD, antithyroid drugs for less than 3 months. From PBMCs, RNA was extracted and then used to make the TCR library. In addition, the sample was reused for a study of T cells in Graves' hyperthyroidism and ophthalmopathy. That source adds: Most clonotypes expanded in thyroid above 0.001 were likewise present in blood. The model forecast ophthalmopathy, anticipating it by a median 6.5 months before onset.

This clonotype originated in a woman in her 30s with Graves disease. The gene calls are TRBV12-3 or TRBV12-4 and TRBJ2-7; TRBD2 is a possible D gene (6 bases). Sequencing was performed on peripheral blood mononuclear cells (PBMCs), taken at new diagnosis, from a patient treated with antithyroid drugs. CDR3 DNA: TGTGCCAGCACTAATTGGAGGGGACGGGACCGTACCTACGAGCAGTACTTC. It translates to CASTNWRGRDRTYEQYF.